Listed below are T cell receptor beta chains from one sample, sequenced in a study of metastatic and nonmetastatic thyroid tumors. TCRdb re-called clones via MiXCR from the PCR reads. The table lists about 13,000 clones, 20% to 25% of them singletons, with 3.6% in the top ten. Sequenced input: blood. These receptors came from a female donor with papillary thyroid cancer or a benign thyroid nodule (not recorded which). Some clones in this sample may be carry-over from other donors' samples. CDR3s include the opening cysteine and the closing phenylalanine or tryptophan. A D gene is named only where the DNA matches it firmly. The size of a clone is reported for some rows only, either as once, few or many, or as a class for expanded clones.

DNA: TGTGCCAGCAGTTTATCACGGGGGTATACTGAATCCTTCTTT
CDR3: CASSLSRGYTESFF
size: NA
V: TRBV28
J: TRBJ1-1
D: NA

DNA: TGCAGTGCGAACAGAGACTTCGAAGGGACATCACCCCTCCACTTT
CDR3: CSANRDFEGTSPLHF
size: NA
V: TRBV20-1
J: TRBJ1-6
D: NA

DNA: TGTGCCAGCAGCCAAGAGGCAGGGAGGAGCAATTCACCCCTCCACTTT
CDR3: CASSQEAGRSNSPLHF
size: many
V: TRBV4-2
J: TRBJ1-6
D: NA

DNA: TGTGCCAGCAGTTACGAGGGGTGGACCGGGGAGCTGTTTTTT
CDR3: CASSYEGWTGELFF
size: few
V: TRBV6-6
J: TRBJ2-2
D: NA

DNA: TGTGCCAGCAGCTTAGGAAAGGGGGTGCAACCGCAACAGTTCTTC
CDR3: CASSLGKGVQPQQFF
size: many
V: TRBV7-9
J: TRBJ2-1
D: NA

DNA: TGCAGTGCTAGCCCCCTTGGGGGGATCAACACTGAAGCTTTCTTT
CDR3: CSASPLGGINTEAFF
size: NA
V: TRBV20-1
J: TRBJ1-1
D: NA

DNA: TGCGCCAGCAGCTTGGATCAAGGAGGCTCGGTCGGTGGCTACACCTTC
CDR3: CASSLDQGGSVGGYTF
size: NA
V: TRBV5-1
J: TRBJ1-2
D: NA

DNA: TGTGCCAGCTCACCACAGGGTCTCAGCTCTGGGGCCAACGTCCTGACTTTC
CDR3: CASSPQGLSSGANVLTF
size: many
V: TRBV18
J: TRBJ2-6
D: NA

DNA: TGTGCCAGTAGTAAGTCTTGGGGGGCCAACGTCCTGACTTTC
CDR3: CASSKSWGANVLTF
size: many
V: TRBV19
J: TRBJ2-6
D: NA

DNA: TGTGCCAGCCGTCCCACGCTGGTTCACAGGGGCTCTGGGGCCAACGTCCTGACTTTC
CDR3: CASRPTLVHRGSGANVLTF
size: NA
V: TRBV28
J: TRBJ2-6
D: TRBD1